This T cell receptor beta chain is drawn from a study of cytomegalovirus exposure and HLA in healthy donors. The CDR3 is 14 residues long. Germline V gene sequence: CDR1 SGHNT, CDR2 YENEEA. The V segment lost 1 base and the J segment 6 bases; nucleotides outside the gene matches: 3. 13 Jbeta primers and 60 Vbeta primers were used for the PCR. Repertoires were generated with immunoSEQ multiplex PCR, while TCRdb's copy carries only in-frame clones and drops some. The data show 150,000 to 200,000 clones, about 77% seen once. The sample taken for sequencing was PBMCs. The chain has TRBV11-3 and TRBJ2-7; 10 positions match TRBD2. The source is a woman aged 35 to 49 in good health and CMV-seropositive. CDR3 nucleotide sequence: TGTGCCAGCAGCTTAGCTAGCGGGAGTCGCGAGCAGTACTTC. It codes for CASSLASGSREQYF.